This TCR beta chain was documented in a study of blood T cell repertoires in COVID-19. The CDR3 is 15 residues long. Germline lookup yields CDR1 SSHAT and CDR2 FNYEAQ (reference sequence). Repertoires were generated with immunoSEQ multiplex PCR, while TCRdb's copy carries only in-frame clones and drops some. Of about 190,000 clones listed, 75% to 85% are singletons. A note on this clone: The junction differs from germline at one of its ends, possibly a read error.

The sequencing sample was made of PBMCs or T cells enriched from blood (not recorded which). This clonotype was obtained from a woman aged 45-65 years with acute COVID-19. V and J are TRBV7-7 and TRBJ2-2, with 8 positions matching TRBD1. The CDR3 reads CASSAITGGTGELFF. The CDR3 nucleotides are TGTGCTAGCAGCGCGATTACAGGGGGGACCGGGGAGCTGTTTTTT.